This T cell receptor beta chain was profiled in a study of control samples from healthy donors and cancer patients. The J segment lost 4 bases and the V segment lost 6 bases, leaving 7 bases of the junction unmatched. The CDR3 consists of 15 residues. Germline CDR1 and CDR2: LNHDA and SQIVND (reference sequence). Data came from immunoSEQ multiplex PCR; TCRdb stores just in-frame clones and leaves some out. The data hold around 86,000 clones, with about 90% observed a single time. The origin of this receptor is a woman aged 60-75 years with head and neck cancer. The material sequenced was PBMCs. The chain uses TRBV19 and TRBJ2-3; TRBD2 agrees at 10 bases. In DNA, the CDR3 is TGTGCCAGTAGCGAAAATCTAGCGGGAGCAGATACGCAGTATTTT. Protein sequence: CASSENLAGADTQYF.